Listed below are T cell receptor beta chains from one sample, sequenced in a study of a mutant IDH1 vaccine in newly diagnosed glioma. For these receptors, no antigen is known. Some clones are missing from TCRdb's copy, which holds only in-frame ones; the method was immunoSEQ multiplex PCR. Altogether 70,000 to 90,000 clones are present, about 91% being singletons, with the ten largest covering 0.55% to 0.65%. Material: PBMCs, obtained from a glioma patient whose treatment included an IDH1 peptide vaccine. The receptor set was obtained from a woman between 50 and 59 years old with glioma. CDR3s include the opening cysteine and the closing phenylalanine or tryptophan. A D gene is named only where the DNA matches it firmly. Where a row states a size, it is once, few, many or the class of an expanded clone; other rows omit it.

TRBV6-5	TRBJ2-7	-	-	CASSTLIYEQYF	TGTGCCAGCAGCACTTTGATATACGAGCAGTACTTC
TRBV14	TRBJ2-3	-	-	CASSLGPRGTDTQYF	TGTGCCAGCAGCTTGGGACCTCGAGGCACAGATACGCAGTATTTT
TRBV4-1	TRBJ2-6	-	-	CASSQRDRSSGANVLTF	TGCGCCAGCAGCCAACGGGACCGGAGCTCTGGGGCCAACGTCCTGACTTTC
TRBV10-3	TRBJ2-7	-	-	CAISDFIAQGIGSYEQYF	TGTGCCATCAGTGATTTTATCGCGCAGGGGATAGGGTCCTACGAGCAGTACTTC
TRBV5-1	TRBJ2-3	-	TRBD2	CASSGEGLTDTQYF	TGCGCCTCTTCGGGGGAGGGACTCACAGATACGCAGTATTTT
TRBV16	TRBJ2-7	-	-	CASSQSGGSSYEQYF	TGTGCCAGCAGCCAATCTGGTGGGAGCTCCTACGAGCAGTACTTC
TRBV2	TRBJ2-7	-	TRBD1	CASKDPDRRPYEQYF	TGTGCCAGCAAGGATCCGGACAGGCGTCCCTACGAGCAGTACTTC
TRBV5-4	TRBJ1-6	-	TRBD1	CASSPDRGNSPLHF	TGTGCCAGCAGTCCTGACAGGGGGAATTCACCCCTCCACTTT
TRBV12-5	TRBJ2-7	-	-	CASGLPLYEQYF	TGTGCTAGTGGTTTGCCCTTATACGAGCAGTACTTC
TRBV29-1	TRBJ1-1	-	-	CSVGRSEAFF	TGCAGCGTTGGAAGGTCGGAAGCTTTCTTT
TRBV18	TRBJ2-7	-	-	CASSPGPAVSYEQYF	TGTGCCAGCTCACCGGGGCCAGCGGTCTCCTACGAGCAGTACTTC
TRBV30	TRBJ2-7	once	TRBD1	CAWSAGTVYEQYF	TGTGCCTGGAGTGCCGGGACAGTCTACGAGCAGTACTTC